What follows is one T cell receptor beta chain and its context. The CDR3 runs 14 residues. With 4 bases removed from V and 3 bases from J, the gap between germline ends came to 13 bases. Germline-derived CDR1 and CDR2 are DFQATT and SNEGSKA (reference sequence). These data are taken from a study of blood T cell repertoires in COVID-19. Study background: Acute and convalescent COVID-19 specimens originated in the United States, Italy and Spain. T cells, B-cell-depleted T cells, or PBMCs supplied cDNA or gDNA.

Original processing methods: Estimation of nucleated cell counts was performed using reference gene primer amplification. Only in-frame clones appear in the TCRdb table, and some are missing; sequencing was by immunoSEQ multiplex PCR. V and J calls plus clone size are reproduced from that table; the DNA served to infer D and trimming. The data show about 62,000 clones, with around 89% seen just once and roughly 1.2% held by the top ten. Material for sequencing was peripheral blood. The chain joins TRBV20-1 to TRBJ2-1; D is tentatively TRBD1 or TRBD2 (6 bases each). The TCR comes from a woman aged 55-75 years with acute or convalescent COVID-19. The CDR3 bases are TGCAGTGCTATTGAGGGGGGAGGCTACAATGAGCAGTTCTTC. Amino acids: CSAIEGGGYNEQFF.